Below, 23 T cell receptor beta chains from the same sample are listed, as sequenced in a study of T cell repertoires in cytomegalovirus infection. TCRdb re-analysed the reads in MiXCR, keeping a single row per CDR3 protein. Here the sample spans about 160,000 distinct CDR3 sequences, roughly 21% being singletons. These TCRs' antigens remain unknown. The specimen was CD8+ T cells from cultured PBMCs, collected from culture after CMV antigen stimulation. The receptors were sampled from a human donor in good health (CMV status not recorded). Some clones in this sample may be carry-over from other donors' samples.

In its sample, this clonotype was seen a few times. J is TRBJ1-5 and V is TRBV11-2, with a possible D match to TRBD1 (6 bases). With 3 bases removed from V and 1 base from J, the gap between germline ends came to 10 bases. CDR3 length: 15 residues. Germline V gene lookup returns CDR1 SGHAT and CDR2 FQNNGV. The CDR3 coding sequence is TGTGCCAGCAGCTTGACCACAGGGAGCAATCAGCCCCAGCATTTT. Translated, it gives CASSLTTGSNQPQHF.

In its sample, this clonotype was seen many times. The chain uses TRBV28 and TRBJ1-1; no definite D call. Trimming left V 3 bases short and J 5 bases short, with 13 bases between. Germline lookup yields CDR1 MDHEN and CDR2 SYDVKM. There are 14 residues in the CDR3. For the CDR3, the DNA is TGTGCCAGCAGTTTCGGGAGGGTGTGGACTGAAGCTTTCTTT. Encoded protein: CASSFGRVWTEAFF. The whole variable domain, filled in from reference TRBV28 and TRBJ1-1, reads DVKVTQSSRYLVKRTGEKVFLECVQDMDHENMFWYRQDPGLGLRLIYFSYDVKMKEKGDIPEGYSVSREKKERFSLILESASTNQTSMYLCASSFGRVWTEAFFGQGTRLTVV.

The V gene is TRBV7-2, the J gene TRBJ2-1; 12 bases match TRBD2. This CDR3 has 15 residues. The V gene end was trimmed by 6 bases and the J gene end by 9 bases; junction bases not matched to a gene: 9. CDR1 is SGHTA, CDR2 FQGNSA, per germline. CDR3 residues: CASSPLAGGPSEQFF. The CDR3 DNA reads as TGTGCCAGCAGTCCTCTAGCGGGAGGGCCGAGTGAGCAGTTCTTC.

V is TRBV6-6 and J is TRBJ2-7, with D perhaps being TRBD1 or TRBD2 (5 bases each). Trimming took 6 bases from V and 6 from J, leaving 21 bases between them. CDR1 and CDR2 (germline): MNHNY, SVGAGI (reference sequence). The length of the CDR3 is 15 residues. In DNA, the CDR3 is TGTGCCAGCAGGGTCGGGGCAGGGAAAGGTTTCGAGCAGTACTTC. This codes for CASRVGAGKGFEQYF.

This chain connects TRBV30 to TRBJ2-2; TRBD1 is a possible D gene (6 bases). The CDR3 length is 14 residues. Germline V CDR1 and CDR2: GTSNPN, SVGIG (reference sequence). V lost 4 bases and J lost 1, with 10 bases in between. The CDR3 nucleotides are TGTGCCTGGATGGGGGACAAGAACACCGGGGAGCTGTTTTTT. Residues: CAWMGDKNTGELFF.

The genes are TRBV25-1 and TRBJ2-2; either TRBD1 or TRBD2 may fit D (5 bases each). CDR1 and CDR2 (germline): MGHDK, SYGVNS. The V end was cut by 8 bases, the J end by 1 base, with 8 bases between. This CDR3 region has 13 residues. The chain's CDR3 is CASGTLNTGELFF. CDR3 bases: TGTGCCAGCGGGACCTTGAACACCGGGGAGCTGTTTTTT.

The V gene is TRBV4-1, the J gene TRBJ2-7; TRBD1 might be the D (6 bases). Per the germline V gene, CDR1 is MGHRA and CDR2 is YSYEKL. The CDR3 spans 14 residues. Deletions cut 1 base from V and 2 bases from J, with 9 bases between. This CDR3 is CASSQGTATYEQYF. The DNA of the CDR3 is TGCGCCAGCAGCCAAGGGACAGCGACCTACGAGCAGTACTTC.

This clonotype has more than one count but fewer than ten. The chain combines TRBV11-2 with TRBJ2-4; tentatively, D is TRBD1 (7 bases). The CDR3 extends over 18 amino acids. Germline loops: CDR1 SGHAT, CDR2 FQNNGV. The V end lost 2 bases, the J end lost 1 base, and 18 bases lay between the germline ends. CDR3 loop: CASSLTYGGTAAKNIQYF. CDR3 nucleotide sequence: TGTGCCAGCAGCTTAACCTACGGCGGGACAGCGGCCAAAAACATTCAGTACTTC.

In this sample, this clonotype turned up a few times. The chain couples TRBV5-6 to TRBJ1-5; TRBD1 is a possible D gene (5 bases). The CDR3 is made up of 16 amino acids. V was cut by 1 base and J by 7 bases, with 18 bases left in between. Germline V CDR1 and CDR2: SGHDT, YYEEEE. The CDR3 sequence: CASSLRDAGDGQPQHF. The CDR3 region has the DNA TGTGCCAGCAGCTTGAGGGACGCCGGAGATGGGCAGCCCCAGCATTTT. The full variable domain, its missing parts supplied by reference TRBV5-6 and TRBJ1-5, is DAGVTQSPTHLIKTRGQQVTLRCSPKSGHDTVSWYQQALGQGPQFIFQYYEEEERQRGNFPDRFSGHQFPNYSSELNVNALLLGDSALYLCASSLRDAGDGQPQHFGDGTRLSIL.

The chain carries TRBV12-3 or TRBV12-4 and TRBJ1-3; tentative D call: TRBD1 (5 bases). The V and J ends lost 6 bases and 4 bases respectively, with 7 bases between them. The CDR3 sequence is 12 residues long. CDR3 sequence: CASSQGGNTIYF. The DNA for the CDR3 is TGTGCCAGCAGCCAGGGAGGAAACACCATATATTTT.

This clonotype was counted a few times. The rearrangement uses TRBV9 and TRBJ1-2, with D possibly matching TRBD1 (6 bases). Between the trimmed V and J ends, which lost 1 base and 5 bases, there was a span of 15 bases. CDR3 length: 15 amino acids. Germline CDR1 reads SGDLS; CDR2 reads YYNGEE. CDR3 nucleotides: TGTGCCAGCAGCGTAAGTCGGGACAAATCGTATGGCTACACCTTC. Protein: CASSVSRDKSYGYTF.

The DNA of the CDR3 is TGTGCCAGTAGCCCCCGGGCGCAGCGGGGGGGCGAAAGAACCGGGGAGCTGTTTTTT. Residues: CASSPRAQRGGERTGELFF. The chain has TRBV19 and TRBJ2-2; 10 bases agree with TRBD2. The junction had 18 bases not matched to a gene; V was cut back by 6 bases and J by 5 bases. The CDR3 spans 19 residues. Germline CDR1 and CDR2: LNHDA and SQIVND (reference sequence).

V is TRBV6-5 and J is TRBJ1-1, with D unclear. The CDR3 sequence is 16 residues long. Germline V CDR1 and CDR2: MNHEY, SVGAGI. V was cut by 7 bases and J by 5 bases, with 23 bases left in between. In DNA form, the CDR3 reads TGTGCCAGCACTAAATCCCCGTACCGGGTGGGGACTGAAGCTTTCTTT. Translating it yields CASTKSPYRVGTEAFF.

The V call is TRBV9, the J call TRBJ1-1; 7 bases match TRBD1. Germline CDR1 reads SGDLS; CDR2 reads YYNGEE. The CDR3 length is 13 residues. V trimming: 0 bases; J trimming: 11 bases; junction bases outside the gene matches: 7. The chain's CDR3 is CASSVVAGGEAFF. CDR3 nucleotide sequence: TGTGCCAGCAGCGTAGTGGCAGGGGGTGAGGCTTTCTTT.

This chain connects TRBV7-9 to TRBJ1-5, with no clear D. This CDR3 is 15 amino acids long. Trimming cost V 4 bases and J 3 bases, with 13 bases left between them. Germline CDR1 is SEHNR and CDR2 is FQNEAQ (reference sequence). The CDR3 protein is CASSSDPTINQPQHF. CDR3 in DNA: TGTGCCAGCAGCTCAGACCCGACCATCAATCAGCCCCAGCATTTT. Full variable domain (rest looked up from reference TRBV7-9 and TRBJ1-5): DTGVSQNPRHKITKRGQNVTFRCDPISEHNRLYWYRQTLGQGPEFLTYFQNEAQLEKSRLLSDRFSAERPKGSFSTLEIQRTEQGDSAMYLCASSSDPTINQPQHFGDGTRLSIL.

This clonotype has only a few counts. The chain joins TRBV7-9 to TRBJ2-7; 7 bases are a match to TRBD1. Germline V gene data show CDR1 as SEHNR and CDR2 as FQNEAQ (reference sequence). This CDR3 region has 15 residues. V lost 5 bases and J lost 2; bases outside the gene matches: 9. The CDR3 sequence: CASSPGTVSTYEQYF. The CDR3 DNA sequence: TGTGCCAGCAGCCCGGGGACAGTATCGACCTACGAGCAGTACTTC.

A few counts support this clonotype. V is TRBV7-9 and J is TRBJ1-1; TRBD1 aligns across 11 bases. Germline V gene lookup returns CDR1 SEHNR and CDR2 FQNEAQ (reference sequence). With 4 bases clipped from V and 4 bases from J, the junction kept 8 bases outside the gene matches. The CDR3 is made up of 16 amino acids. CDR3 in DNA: TGTGCCAGCAGCTCGACGACCGGGACAGGGGGCACTGAAGCTTTCTTT. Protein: CASSSTTGTGGTEAFF.

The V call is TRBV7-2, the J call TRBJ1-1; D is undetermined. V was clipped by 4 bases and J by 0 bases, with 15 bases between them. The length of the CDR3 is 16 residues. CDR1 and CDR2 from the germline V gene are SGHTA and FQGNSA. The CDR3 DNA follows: TGTGCCAGCAGCTCCCGGACGGAATTTATGAACACTGAAGCTTTCTTT. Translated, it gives CASSSRTEFMNTEAFF.

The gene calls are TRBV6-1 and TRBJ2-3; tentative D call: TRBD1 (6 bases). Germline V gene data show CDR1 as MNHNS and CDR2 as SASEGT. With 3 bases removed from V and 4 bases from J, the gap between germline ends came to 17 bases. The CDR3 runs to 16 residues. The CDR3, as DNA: TGTGCCAGCAGTGACCTGGCAGGAGCAGGGGCAGATACGCAGTATTTT. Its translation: CASSDLAGAGADTQYF.

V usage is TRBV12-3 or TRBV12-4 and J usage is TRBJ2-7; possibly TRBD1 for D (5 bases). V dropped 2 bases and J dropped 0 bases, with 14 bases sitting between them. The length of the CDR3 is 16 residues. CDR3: CASSLPHRQGSYEQYF. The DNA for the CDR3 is TGTGCCAGCAGTTTACCCCACAGGCAAGGCTCCTACGAGCAGTACTTC.

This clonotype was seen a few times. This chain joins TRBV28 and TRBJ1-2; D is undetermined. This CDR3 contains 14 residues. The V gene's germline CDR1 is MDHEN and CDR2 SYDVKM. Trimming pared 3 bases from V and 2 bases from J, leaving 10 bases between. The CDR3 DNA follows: TGTGCCAGCAGTTTGAACAGACGAAACTATGGCTACACCTTC. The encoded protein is CASSLNRRNYGYTF.

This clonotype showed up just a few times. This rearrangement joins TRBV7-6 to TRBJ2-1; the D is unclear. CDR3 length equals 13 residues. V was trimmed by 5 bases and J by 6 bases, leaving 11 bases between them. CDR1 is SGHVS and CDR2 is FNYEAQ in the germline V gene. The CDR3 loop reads CASSPLGVNEQFF. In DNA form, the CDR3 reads TGTGCCAGCAGCCCCCTTGGAGTCAATGAGCAGTTCTTC. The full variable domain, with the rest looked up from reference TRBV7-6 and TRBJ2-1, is GAGVSQSPRYKVTKRGQDVALRCDPISGHVSLYWYRQALGQGPEFLTYFNYEAQQDKSGLPNDRFSAERPEGSISTLTIQRTEQRDSAMYRCASSPLGVNEQFFGPGTRLTVL.

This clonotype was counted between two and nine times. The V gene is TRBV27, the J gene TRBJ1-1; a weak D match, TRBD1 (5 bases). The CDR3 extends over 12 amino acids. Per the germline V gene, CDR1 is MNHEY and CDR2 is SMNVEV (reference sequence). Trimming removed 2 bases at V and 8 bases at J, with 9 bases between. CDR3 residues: CASSLPGREAFF. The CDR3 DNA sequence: TGTGCCAGCAGTTTACCGGGACGGGAAGCTTTCTTT.